Sequencing of this T cell receptor (beta chain) was carried out in a study of early stage breast cancer tumors. Overall study: Each sample averaged around 9.2-fold read coverage. Overall study findings and caveats: Enriched TCRB sequences shared across patients were mostly commonly generated sequences. In most of the 16 patients, blood comparison separated tumor from normal breast. Chain pairing and CD4, CD8 or FOXP3 expression were not captured.

Trimming shortened V by 7 bases and J by 0 bases, and 10 bases separated the two germline ends. Germline CDR1 MGHDK, CDR2 SYGVNS. This CDR3 is built from 14 residues. Libraries were prepared by immunoSEQ multiplex PCR; TCRdb keeps only in-frame clonotypes and omits some of them. This sample has about 46,000 clones, with roughly 73% found just once. A word on this clone: No antigen is known for it.

The chain combines TRBV25-1 with TRBJ1-3, with a possible D match to TRBD1 (5 bases). The sequencing sample was made of blood. The clonotype was recovered from a person aged 40 to 50 with breast cancer. The CDR3, as DNA: TGTGCCAGCAAAGAGGACACCTCTGGAAACACCATATATTTT. Protein product: CASKEDTSGNTIYF. The entire variable domain, with the rest obtained from reference TRBV25-1 and TRBJ1-3, is as follows: EADIYQTPRYLVIGTGKKITLECSQTMGHDKMYWYQQDPGMELHLIHYSYGVNSTEKGDLSSESTVSRIRTEHFPLTLESARPSHTSQYLCASKEDTSGNTIYFGEGSWLTVV.